These 27 T cell receptor beta chains share one sample of origin, sequenced in a study of control samples from healthy donors and cancer patients. Clones were read by immunoSEQ multiplex PCR, and TCRdb kept only the in-frame ones, dropping some. The repertoire includes roughly 120,000 clones, over 85% of them detected once, and 2% to 3% sits in the top ten. The sample was blood. These receptors were taken from a man aged 30-40 years in good health.

This clone was seen just once. V is TRBV30 and J is TRBJ2-2; TRBD1 agrees at 9 bases. Per the germline V gene, CDR1 is GTSNPN and CDR2 is SVGIG (reference sequence). CDR3 length: 16 residues. After removal of 3 bases from V and 2 bases from J, the junction contained 7 bases not matched to a gene. The CDR3 DNA sequence: TGTGCCTGGAGGGCCCCGGGACAGGGAAACACCGGGGAGCTGTTTTTT. This translates into CAWRAPGQGNTGELFF. The full variable domain, rest sourced from reference TRBV30 and TRBJ2-2, is SQTIHQWPATLVQPVGSPLSLECTVEGTSNPNLYWYRQAAGRGLQLLFYSVGIGQISSEVPQNLSASRPQDRQFILSSKKLLLSDSGFYLCAWRAPGQGNTGELFFGEGSRLTVL.

V and J are TRBV2 and TRBJ2-2; D is uncertain. The CDR3 is 15 residues long. Germline CDR1 is SNHLY and CDR2 is FYNNEI. V lost 6 bases and J lost 5, with 16 bases in between. CDR3 nucleotides: TGTGCCAGCAGGGCCGGGTCCCCCAGGACCGGGGAGCTGTTTTTT. Protein: CASRAGSPRTGELFF.

This clone was seen a single time. Within the sample, other DNA sequences also encode this same CDR3. The chain uses TRBV12-3 or TRBV12-4 and TRBJ2-5, with a possible D match to TRBD1 (6 bases). Deletions cut 3 bases from V and 5 bases from J, with 10 bases between. This CDR3 is 13 amino acids long. The CDR3 sequence is CASSFRGWETQYF. The CDR3 bases are TGTGCCAGCAGTTTCAGGGGTTGGGAGACCCAGTACTTC.

The V gene is TRBV19, the J gene TRBJ1-1; TRBD1 is a possible D gene (5 bases). V shed 1 base and J shed 4 bases, with 13 bases lying between them. Germline lookup yields CDR1 LNHDA and CDR2 SQIVND (reference sequence). The CDR3 is 15 amino acids. The CDR3 protein is CASSIGGWGGTEAFF. The CDR3 nucleotides read TGTGCCAGTAGTATAGGGGGATGGGGCGGCACTGAAGCTTTCTTT.

The rearrangement uses TRBV6-1 and TRBJ1-1, with 7 bases lining up with TRBD1. Looked up from germline, CDR1 is MNHNS and CDR2 is SASEGT. Losses at the gene ends were 3 bases for V and 3 bases for J; bases not matched to a gene: 7. This CDR3 region has 15 residues. In DNA, the CDR3 is TGTGCCAGCAGTGAGATTCTCGACAGGGACACTGAAGCTTTCTTT. It translates to CASSEILDRDTEAFF.

The table lists this clone with a count of one. The rearrangement uses TRBV3-1 (or the pseudogene TRBV3-2) and TRBJ1-1; D perhaps matches TRBD1 (5 bases). Trimming removed 4 bases from V and 7 bases from J, with 13 bases in between. Germline CDR1 is LGHDT and CDR2 is YNNKEL (reference sequence). This CDR3 contains 13 residues. The CDR3 here is CASSLSGRDEAFF. CDR3 sequence (DNA): TGTGCCAGCAGCCTTTCAGGGAGGGATGAAGCTTTCTTT.

V and J are TRBV13 and TRBJ2-5; D gene unclear. Trimming pared 1 base from V and 1 base from J, leaving 7 bases between. The CDR3 spans 14 residues. The V gene's germline CDR1 is PRHDT and CDR2 FYEKMQ (reference sequence). CDR3 DNA sequence: TGTGCCAGCAGCTTAGAGCGTCTCCAAGAGACCCAGTACTTC. Translation: CASSLERLQETQYF.

V gene TRBV28 combines with J gene TRBJ1-6; D is uncertain. V gave up 5 bases and J gave up 6 bases, with 17 bases separating them. Germline V gene sequence: CDR1 MDHEN, CDR2 SYDVKM. The CDR3 spans 16 residues. CDR3 DNA: TGTGCCAGCAGTCCGACCCTCGGGTTCGTTAATTCACCCCTCCACTTT. Translation gives CASSPTLGFVNSPLHF. The entire variable domain, with the rest obtained from reference TRBV28 and TRBJ1-6, is as follows: DVKVTQSSRYLVKRTGEKVFLECVQDMDHENMFWYRQDPGLGLRLIYFSYDVKMKEKGDIPEGYSVSREKKERFSLILESASTNQTSMYLCASSPTLGFVNSPLHFGNGTRLTVT.

J is TRBJ1-5 and V is TRBV27; tentative D call: TRBD1 (6 bases). Germline V CDR1 and CDR2: MNHEY, SMNVEV (reference sequence). Between the trimmed V and J ends, which lost 5 bases and 8 bases, there was a span of 13 bases. The CDR3 runs to 13 residues. The CDR3 sequence: CASSHRVHEPQHF. DNA for the CDR3: TGTGCCAGCAGTCACAGGGTTCATGAGCCCCAGCATTTT.

This clone was recorded once. This chain connects TRBV5-1 to TRBJ2-7; no definite D call. There are 13 residues in the CDR3. V was shortened by 4 bases and J by 6 bases, with 14 bases between the two germline ends. Germline assignment: CDR1 SGHRS and CDR2 YFSETQ. CDR3 DNA: TGCGCCAGCAGCCTCCAAGTCGACCGCGAGCAGTACTTC. Translating it yields CASSLQVDREQYF.

This chain joins TRBV6-5 and TRBJ1-6, with TRBD1 identical over 9 bases. There are 15 residues in the CDR3. After removal of 6 bases from V and 6 bases from J, the junction contained 6 bases not matched to a gene. Per the germline V gene, CDR1 is MNHEY and CDR2 is SVGAGI. The CDR3 spells CASSRGTGINSPLHF. The CDR3 coding sequence is TGTGCCAGCAGCCGGGGGACAGGGATTAATTCACCCCTCCACTTT.

This clone was seen only once. Here the CDR3 reads CAISSSGGSSRSPLHF. The CDR3 coding sequence is TGTGCCATCAGTTCAAGTGGGGGGTCCTCCCGTTCACCCCTCCACTTT. This sequence joins TRBV10-3 and TRBJ1-6, with D possibly matching TRBD1 (5 bases). The germline V gene encodes CDR1 ENHRY and CDR2 SYGVKD. The CDR3 has 16 residues. Trimming removed 5 bases at V and 9 bases at J, with 20 bases between.

The chain joins TRBV21-1 to TRBJ2-3. TRBV21-1 is shown as a pseudogene. This CDR3 spans 15 amino acids. The CDR3 DNA follows: TGTGCCAGCAGCGCCCGGGCCCTCTTGGCAAATACGCAGTATTTT. Amino acid sequence: CASSARALLANTQYF.

This clone was seen only once. V is TRBV5-1 and J is TRBJ2-4; TRBD2 matches at 11 bases. The CDR3 extends over 16 amino acids. The germline gives CDR1 SGHRS, CDR2 YFSETQ. J lost 6 bases, V lost 4 bases, and 9 bases had no gene match. CDR3 sequence reads: CASSGTSGGDGNIQYF. DNA of the CDR3: TGCGCCAGCAGCGGAACTAGCGGGGGAGATGGAAACATTCAGTACTTC. Full variable domain (rest looked up from reference TRBV5-1 and TRBJ2-4): KAGVTQTPRYLIKTRGQQVTLSCSPISGHRSVSWYQQTPGQGLQFLFEYFSETQRNKGNFPGRFSGRQFSNSRSEMNVSTLELGDSALYLCASSGTSGGDGNIQYFGAGTRLSVL.

In regard to this clone: The same CDR3 also results from other DNA sequences found in this sample. The chain couples TRBV9 to TRBJ1-2; 10 nucleotides align to TRBD1. This CDR3 has 18 amino acids. Germline V lookup: CDR1 SGDLS, CDR2 YYNGEE. The V gene end was trimmed by 0 bases and the J gene end by 2 bases; junction bases not matched to a gene: 10. The CDR3 nucleotides are TGTGCCAGCAGCGTAGCTACTCTGGGACAGGGGCACAACTATGGCTACACCTTC. It specifies CASSVATLGQGHNYGYTF.

The rearrangement joins TRBV3-1 (or the pseudogene TRBV3-2) to TRBJ1-3; D possibly corresponds to TRBD1 (5 bases). CDR3 length: 13 residues. CDR1 LGHDT and CDR2 YNNKEL come from the germline V gene (reference sequence). Trimming removed 7 bases from V and 0 bases from J, with 7 bases in between. The DNA of the CDR3 is TGTGCCAGCATGCAGGGCTCTGGAAACACCATATATTTT. Protein: CASMQGSGNTIYF.

The chain uses TRBV27 and TRBJ1-4; D is perhaps TRBD1 (6 bases). V was trimmed by 5 bases and J by 0 bases, leaving 16 bases between them. The CDR3 extends over 17 amino acids. From germline, CDR1 is MNHEY and CDR2 SMNVEV (reference sequence). The CDR3 is CASSPTGQFATNEKLFF. In nucleotides, the CDR3 is TGTGCCAGCAGTCCCACCGGACAGTTCGCAACTAATGAAAAACTGTTTTTT.

This chain connects TRBV6-1 to TRBJ1-5; 7 bases are a match to TRBD1. V gave up 1 base and J gave up 11 bases; unmatched junction bases: 14. CDR1 is MNHNS and CDR2 is SASEGT in the germline V gene. The CDR3 covers 16 residues. DNA for the CDR3: TGTGCCAGCAGTGAAGGCCCACAGGGGTGGGTAATGACCCAGCATTTT. Translation gives CASSEGPQGWVMTQHF.

J is TRBJ1-6 and V is TRBV5-1; D uncertain. This CDR3 region has 18 residues. Germline lookup yields CDR1 SGHRS and CDR2 YFSETQ. With 0 bases removed from V and 0 bases from J, the gap between germline ends came to 13 bases. The CDR3 loop reads CASSLDGLGNSYNSPLHF. For the CDR3, the DNA is TGCGCCAGCAGCTTGGACGGGTTGGGGAACTCCTATAATTCACCCCTCCACTTT.

The CDR3 coding sequence is TGTGCCAGCAGCTTAAGCCAGGGGCTTGGAAACACCATATATTTT. This sequence encodes CASSLSQGLGNTIYF. This chain connects TRBV7-3 to TRBJ1-3; maybe TRBD1 (6 bases). From germline, CDR1 is SGHTA and CDR2 FQGTGA. V lost 1 base and J lost 3, with 10 bases in between. This CDR3 has 15 amino acids.

The rearrangement uses TRBV5-1 and TRBJ1-1; perhaps TRBD1 as D (6 bases). This CDR3 has 16 residues. V was trimmed by 3 bases and J by 12 bases, leaving 27 bases between them. Germline CDR1 SGHRS, CDR2 YFSETQ. This CDR3 is CASSSSLGQNSLGSFF. Here the CDR3 DNA reads TGCGCCAGCAGCTCGTCACTCGGACAGAACTCCCTTGGGTCTTTCTTT. The full variable domain, with the rest looked up from reference TRBV5-1 and TRBJ1-1, is KAGVTQTPRYLIKTRGQQVTLSCSPISGHRSVSWYQQTPGQGLQFLFEYFSETQRNKGNFPGRFSGRQFSNSRSEMNVSTLELGDSALYLCASSSSLGQNSLGSFFGQGTRLTVV.

This clone has a single count. The chain combines TRBV30 with TRBJ1-5; D remains unclear. CDR3 length equals 14 residues. The V gene's germline CDR1 is GTSNPN and CDR2 SVGIG (reference sequence). Trimming removed 0 bases at V and 3 bases at J, with 9 bases between. CDR3 in amino acids: CAWSVGRPNQPQHF. As DNA, the CDR3 is TGTGCCTGGAGTGTTGGTAGACCCAATCAGCCCCAGCATTTT.

The gene calls are TRBV11-1 and TRBJ2-1, with D possibly being TRBD1 (5 bases). The CDR3 loop spans 16 amino acids. Trimming removed 5 bases at V and 2 bases at J, with 16 bases between. Germline CDR1 is SGHAT and CDR2 is FQDESV (reference sequence). CDR3 residues: CASSPVSGSTYNEQFF. In nucleotides, the CDR3 is TGTGCCAGCAGCCCGGTCTCAGGGTCTACCTACAATGAGCAGTTCTTC.

The V and J genes are TRBV5-4 and TRBJ2-7; 8 positions agree with TRBD1. Germline trimming cut 3 bases from V and 2 bases from J; bases unmatched to any gene: 7. The CDR3 extends over 15 amino acids. Germline V gene data show CDR1 as SGHNT and CDR2 as YYREEE (reference sequence). The CDR3, as DNA: TGTGCCAGCAGCTACGACTACAGGGGGGCCTACGAGCAGTACTTC. This encodes CASSYDYRGAYEQYF.

V is TRBV5-5 and J is TRBJ2-3, with D unclear. There are 16 residues in the CDR3. Germline CDR1 reads SGHKS; CDR2 reads YYEKEE (reference sequence). V was clipped by 2 bases and J by 1 base, with 14 bases between them. CDR3 bases: TGTGCCAGCAGCTTATGGCTACCTCGGGGCACAGATACGCAGTATTTT. Amino acids: CASSLWLPRGTDTQYF.

This chain uses TRBV1 with TRBJ2-2. TRBV1 is a pseudogene. The CDR3 loop spans 17 amino acids. The CDR3 region has the DNA TGCACCAGCAACCTGACTTGGGGTAATCGGAACACCGGGGAGCTGTTTTTT. Translated, it gives CTSNLTWGNRNTGELFF.

The chain employs TRBV7-2 and TRBJ1-4; D gene ambiguous. The CDR3 loop spans 13 amino acids. CDR1 is SGHTA and CDR2 is FQGNSA in the germline V gene. With 7 bases removed from V and 8 bases from J, the gap between germline ends came to 14 bases. DNA of the CDR3: TGTGCCAGCAAGCCCCCTGCCTCCGAAAAACTGTTTTTT. Translation gives CASKPPASEKLFF. Full variable domain (outside the CDR3, taken from reference TRBV7-2 and TRBJ1-4): GAGVSQSPSNKVTEKGKDVELRCDPISGHTALYWYRQSLGQGLEFLIYFQGNSAPDKSGLPSDRFSAERTGGSVSTLTIQRTQQEDSAVYLCASKPPASEKLFFGSGTQLSVL.